The entry that follows covers one T cell receptor beta chain sequence. These data are taken from a study of cytomegalovirus exposure and HLA in healthy donors. V dropped 4 bases and J dropped 7 bases, with 17 bases sitting between them. Germline values: CDR1 SGHNT, CDR2 YYREEE (reference sequence). The CDR3 sequence is 14 residues long. Use of 60 Vbeta and 13 Jbeta primers characterized the PCR. The assay was immunoSEQ multiplex PCR, and TCRdb's table has in-frame clones only and misses some. The sample's table shows about 53,000 clones. The TCR comes from a man younger than 30 in good health and CMV-seropositive. Sample: PBMCs. V gene TRBV5-4 combines with J gene TRBJ1-1, with D unclear. CDR3 protein: CASSPSRQSYEAFF. The CDR3 bases are TGTGCCAGCAGCCCCTCAAGACAATCCTATGAAGCTTTCTTT. Full variable domain (outside the CDR3, taken from reference TRBV5-4 and TRBJ1-1): ETGVTQSPTHLIKTRGQQVTLRCSSQSGHNTVSWYQQALGQGPQFIFQYYREEENGRGNFPPRFSGLQFPNYSSELNVNALELDDSALYLCASSPSRQSYEAFFGQGTRLTVV.